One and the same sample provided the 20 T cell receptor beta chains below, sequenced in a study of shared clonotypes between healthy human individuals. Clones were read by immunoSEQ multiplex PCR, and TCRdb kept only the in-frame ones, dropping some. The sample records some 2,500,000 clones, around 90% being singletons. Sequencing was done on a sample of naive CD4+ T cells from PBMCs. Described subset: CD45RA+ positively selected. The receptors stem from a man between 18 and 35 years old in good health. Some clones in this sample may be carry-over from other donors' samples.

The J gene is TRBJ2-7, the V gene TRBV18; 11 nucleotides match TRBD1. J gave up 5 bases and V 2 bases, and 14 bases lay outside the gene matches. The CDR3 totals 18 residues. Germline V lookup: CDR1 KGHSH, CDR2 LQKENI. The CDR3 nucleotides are TGTGCCAGCTCACCATTACCCCCCCTCGGGACAGGGGGACACGAGCAGTACTTC. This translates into CASSPLPPLGTGGHEQYF.

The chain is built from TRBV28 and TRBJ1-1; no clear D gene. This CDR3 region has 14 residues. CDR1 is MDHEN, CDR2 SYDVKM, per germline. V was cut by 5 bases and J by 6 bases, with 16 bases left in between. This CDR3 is CASSPSLTRPEAFF. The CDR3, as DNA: TGTGCCAGCAGTCCCTCCTTGACTCGGCCTGAAGCTTTCTTT.

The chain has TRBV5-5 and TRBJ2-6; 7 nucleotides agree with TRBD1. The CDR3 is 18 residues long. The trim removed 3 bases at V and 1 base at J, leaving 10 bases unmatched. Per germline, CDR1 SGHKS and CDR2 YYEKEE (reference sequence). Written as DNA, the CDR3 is TGTGCCAGCAGCTCCATCGACAGGGCCCAGTCTGGGGCCAACGTCCTGACTTTC. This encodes CASSSIDRAQSGANVLTF. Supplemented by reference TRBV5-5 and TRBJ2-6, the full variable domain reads DAGVTQSPTHLIKTRGQQVTLRCSPISGHKSVSWYQQVLGQGPQFIFQYYEKEERGRGNFPDRFSARQFPNYSSELNVNALLLGDSALYLCASSSIDRAQSGANVLTFGAGSRLTVL.

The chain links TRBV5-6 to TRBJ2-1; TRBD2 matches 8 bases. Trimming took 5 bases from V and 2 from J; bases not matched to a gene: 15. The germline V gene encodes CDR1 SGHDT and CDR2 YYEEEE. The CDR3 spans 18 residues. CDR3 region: CASSWVPGLVGPYNEQFF. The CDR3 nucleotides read TGTGCCAGCAGTTGGGTACCGGGACTAGTCGGCCCCTACAATGAGCAGTTCTTC.

The CDR3 DNA reads TGTGCCGAGAGGATGGAGACTGAAGCTTTCTTT. Protein sequence: CAERMETEAFF. This rearrangement joins TRBV30 to TRBJ1-1, with D uncertain. This CDR3 is built from 11 residues. V lost 8 bases and J 5 bases, leaving 12 bases between the germline ends. Germline assignment: CDR1 GTSNPN and CDR2 SVGIG (reference sequence).

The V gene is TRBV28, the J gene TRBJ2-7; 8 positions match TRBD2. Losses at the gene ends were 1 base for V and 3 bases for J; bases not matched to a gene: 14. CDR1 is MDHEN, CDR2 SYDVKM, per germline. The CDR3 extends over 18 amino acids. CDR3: CASSLSPYGSGSFYEQYF. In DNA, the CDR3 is TGTGCCAGCAGTTTATCACCGTACGGGAGCGGGAGTTTCTACGAGCAGTACTTC. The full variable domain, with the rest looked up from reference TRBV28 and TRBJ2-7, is DVKVTQSSRYLVKRTGEKVFLECVQDMDHENMFWYRQDPGLGLRLIYFSYDVKMKEKGDIPEGYSVSREKKERFSLILESASTNQTSMYLCASSLSPYGSGSFYEQYFGPGTRLTVT.

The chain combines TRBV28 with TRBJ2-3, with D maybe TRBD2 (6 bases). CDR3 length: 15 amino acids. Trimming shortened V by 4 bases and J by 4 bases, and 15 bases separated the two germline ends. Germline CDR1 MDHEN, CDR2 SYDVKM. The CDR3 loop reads CASSSGAHGPDTQYF. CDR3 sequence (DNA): TGTGCCAGCAGTTCGGGAGCCCATGGGCCAGATACGCAGTATTTT.

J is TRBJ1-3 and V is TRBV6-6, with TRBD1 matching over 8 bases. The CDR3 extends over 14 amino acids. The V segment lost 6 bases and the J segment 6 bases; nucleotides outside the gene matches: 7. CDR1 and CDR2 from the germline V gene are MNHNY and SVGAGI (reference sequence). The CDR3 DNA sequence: TGTGCCAGCAGCCTCGGACAGGGATTAAACACCATATATTTT. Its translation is CASSLGQGLNTIYF.

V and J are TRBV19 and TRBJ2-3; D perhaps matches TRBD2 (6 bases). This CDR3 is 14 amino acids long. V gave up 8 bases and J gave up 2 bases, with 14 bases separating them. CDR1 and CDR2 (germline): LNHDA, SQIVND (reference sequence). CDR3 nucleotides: TGTGCCAGTGCGGTGGCGGGGTACACAGATACGCAGTATTTT. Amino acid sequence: CASAVAGYTDTQYF.

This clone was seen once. CDR3 amino acids: CASTSGGLGLAWEQFF. In DNA form, the CDR3 reads TGTGCCAGCACTTCGGGCGGGCTAGGGCTCGCTTGGGAGCAGTTCTTC. The chain carries TRBV19 and TRBJ2-1; possibly TRBD2 for D (5 bases). V was pared by 9 bases and J by 10 bases, with 28 bases between. Per the germline V gene, CDR1 is LNHDA and CDR2 is SQIVND (reference sequence). CDR3 size: 16 residues.

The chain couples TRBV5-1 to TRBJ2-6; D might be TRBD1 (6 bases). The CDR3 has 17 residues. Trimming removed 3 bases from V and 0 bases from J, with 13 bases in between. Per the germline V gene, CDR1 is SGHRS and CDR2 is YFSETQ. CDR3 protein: CASSSGQTLSGANVLTF. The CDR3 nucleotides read TGCGCCAGCAGCTCCGGACAGACCCTCTCTGGGGCCAACGTCCTGACTTTC. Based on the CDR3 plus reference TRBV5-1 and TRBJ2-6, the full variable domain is KAGVTQTPRYLIKTRGQQVTLSCSPISGHRSVSWYQQTPGQGLQFLFEYFSETQRNKGNFPGRFSGRQFSNSRSEMNVSTLELGDSALYLCASSSGQTLSGANVLTFGAGSRLTVL.

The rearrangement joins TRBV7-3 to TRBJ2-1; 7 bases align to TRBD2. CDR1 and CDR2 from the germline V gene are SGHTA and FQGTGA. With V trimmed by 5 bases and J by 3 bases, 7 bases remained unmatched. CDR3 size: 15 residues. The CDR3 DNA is TGTGCCAGCAGCCCAAGCTCTAGCGGCTACAATGAGCAGTTCTTC. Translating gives CASSPSSSGYNEQFF.

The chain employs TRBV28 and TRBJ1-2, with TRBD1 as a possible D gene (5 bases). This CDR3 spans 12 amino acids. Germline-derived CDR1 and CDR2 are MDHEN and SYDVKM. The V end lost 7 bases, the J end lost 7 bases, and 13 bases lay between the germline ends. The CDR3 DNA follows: TGTGCCAGCACCGGGACGGTGGGTGGCTACACCTTC. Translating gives CASTGTVGGYTF.

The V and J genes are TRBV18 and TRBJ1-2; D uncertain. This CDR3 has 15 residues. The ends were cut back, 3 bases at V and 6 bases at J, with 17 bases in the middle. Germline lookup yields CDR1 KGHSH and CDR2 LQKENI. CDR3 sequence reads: CASSPRGFRENGYTF. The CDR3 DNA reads TGTGCCAGCTCACCTCGTGGGTTTAGAGAAAATGGCTACACCTTC.

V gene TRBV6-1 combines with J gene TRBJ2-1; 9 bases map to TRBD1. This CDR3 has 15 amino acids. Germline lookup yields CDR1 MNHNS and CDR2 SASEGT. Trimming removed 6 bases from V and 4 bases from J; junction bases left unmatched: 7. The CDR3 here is CASRADRGFYNEQFF. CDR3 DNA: TGTGCCAGCAGAGCCGACAGGGGGTTTTACAATGAGCAGTTCTTC.

The DNA of the CDR3 is TGTGCCAGCAGCTTTAGCGGGTTGAGCTCCTACGAGCAGTACTTC. As protein: CASSFSGLSSYEQYF. The chain is built from TRBV7-9 and TRBJ2-7, with 7 bases identical to TRBD2. This CDR3 is built from 15 residues. Germline V CDR1 and CDR2: SEHNR, FQNEAQ (reference sequence). The ends lost 3 bases at V and 0 bases at J; junction bases unmatched: 5.

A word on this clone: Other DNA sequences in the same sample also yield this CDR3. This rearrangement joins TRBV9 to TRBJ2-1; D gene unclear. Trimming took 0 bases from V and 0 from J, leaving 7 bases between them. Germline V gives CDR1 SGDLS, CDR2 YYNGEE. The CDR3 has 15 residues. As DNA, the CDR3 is TGTGCCAGCAGCGTAGGCGGCAACTCCTACAATGAGCAGTTCTTC. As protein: CASSVGGNSYNEQFF.

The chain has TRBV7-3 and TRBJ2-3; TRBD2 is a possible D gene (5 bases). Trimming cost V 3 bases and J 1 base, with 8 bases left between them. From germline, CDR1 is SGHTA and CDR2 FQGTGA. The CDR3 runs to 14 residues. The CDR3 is CASSFTSGTDTQYF. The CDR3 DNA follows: TGTGCCAGCAGCTTTACTAGTGGCACAGATACGCAGTATTTT. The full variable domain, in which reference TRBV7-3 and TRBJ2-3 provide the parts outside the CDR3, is GAGVSQTPSNKVTEKGKYVELRCDPISGHTALYWYRQSLGQGPEFLIYFQGTGAADDSGLPNDRFFAVRPEGSVSTLKIQRTERGDSAVYLCASSFTSGTDTQYFGPGTRLTVL.

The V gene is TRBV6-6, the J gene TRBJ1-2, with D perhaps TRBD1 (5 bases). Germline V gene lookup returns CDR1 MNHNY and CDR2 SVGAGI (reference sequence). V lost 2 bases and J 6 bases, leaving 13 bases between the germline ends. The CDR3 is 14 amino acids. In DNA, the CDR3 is TGTGCCAGCAGTTACAAAGGGGAAGTGGATGGCTACACCTTC. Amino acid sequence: CASSYKGEVDGYTF.

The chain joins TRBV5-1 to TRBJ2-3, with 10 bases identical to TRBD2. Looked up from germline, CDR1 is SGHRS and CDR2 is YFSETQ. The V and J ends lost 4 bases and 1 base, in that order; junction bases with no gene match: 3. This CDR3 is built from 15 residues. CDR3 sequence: CASSGGTSGTDTQYF. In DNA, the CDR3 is TGCGCCAGCAGCGGCGGGACTAGCGGCACAGATACGCAGTATTTT.